Listed here are 3 T cell receptor beta chains from one sample, sequenced in a study of blood T cell repertoires in COVID-19. Assay used: immunoSEQ multiplex PCR; TCRdb lists only in-frame clones, some missing. The data contain approximately 220,000 clones, about 88% of them seen just once; the ten biggest clones take up over 2.5%. The sample consisted of peripheral blood. These receptors all stem from a man in his forties or fifties who had recovered from COVID-19.

The chain uses TRBV28 and TRBJ2-7; 10 bases are shared with TRBD2. Losses at the gene ends were 3 bases for V and 4 bases for J; bases not matched to a gene: 3. The germline gives CDR1 MDHEN, CDR2 SYDVKM. The CDR3 has 14 amino acids. The CDR3 coding sequence is TGTGCCAGCAGTTTCCCTAGCGGGAGATACGAGCAGTACTTC. It encodes CASSFPSGRYEQYF. Full variable domain (rest looked up from reference TRBV28 and TRBJ2-7): DVKVTQSSRYLVKRTGEKVFLECVQDMDHENMFWYRQDPGLGLRLIYFSYDVKMKEKGDIPEGYSVSREKKERFSLILESASTNQTSMYLCASSFPSGRYEQYFGPGTRLTVT.

This clone appeared once. The chain joins TRBV19 to TRBJ2-2, with TRBD2 matching 11 bases. Per germline, CDR1 LNHDA and CDR2 SQIVND (reference sequence). CDR3 length: 16 amino acids. J lost 3 bases, V lost 4 bases, and 4 bases had no gene match. The CDR3 is CASSTVLAGDTGELFF. CDR3 DNA: TGTGCCAGTAGTACCGTACTAGCGGGAGACACCGGGGAGCTGTTTTTT.

This clone appeared a few times. CDR3 DNA sequence: TGTGCCAGCATAGGGGTAATTGAAGCTTTCTTT. Protein sequence: CASIGVIEAFF. The chain combines TRBV28 with TRBJ1-1; TRBD1 might be the D (5 bases). The CDR3 is made up of 11 amino acids. Trimming removed 7 bases at V and 7 bases at J, with 10 bases between. CDR1 MDHEN and CDR2 SYDVKM come from the germline V gene.